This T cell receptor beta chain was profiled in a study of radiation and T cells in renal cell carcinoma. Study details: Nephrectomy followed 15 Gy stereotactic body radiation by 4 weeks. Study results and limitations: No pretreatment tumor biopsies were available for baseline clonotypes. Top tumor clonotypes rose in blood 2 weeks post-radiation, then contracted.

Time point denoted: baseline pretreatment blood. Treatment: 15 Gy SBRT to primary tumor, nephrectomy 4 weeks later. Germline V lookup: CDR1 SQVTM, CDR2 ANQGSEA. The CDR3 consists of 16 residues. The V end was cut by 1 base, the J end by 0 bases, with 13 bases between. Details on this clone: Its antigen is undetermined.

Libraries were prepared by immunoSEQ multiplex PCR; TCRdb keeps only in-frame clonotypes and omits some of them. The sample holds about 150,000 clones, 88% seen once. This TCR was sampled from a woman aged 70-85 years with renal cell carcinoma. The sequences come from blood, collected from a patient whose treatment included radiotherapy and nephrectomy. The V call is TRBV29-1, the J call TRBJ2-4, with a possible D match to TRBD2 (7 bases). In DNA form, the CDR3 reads TGCAGCGTTGAAGTCGGGGGGCTCCTAGCCAAAAACATTCAGTACTTC. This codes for CSVEVGGLLAKNIQYF.